These T cell receptor beta chains were read from a single sample in a study of shared clonotypes between healthy human individuals. Libraries were prepared by immunoSEQ multiplex PCR; TCRdb keeps only in-frame clonotypes and omits some of them. The sample consists of about 2 million clones, 95% of them appearing once. Sequencing was performed on naive CD4+ T cells sorted from blood. The receptor set was obtained from a man aged 18 to 35 in good health. CDR3s include the opening cysteine and the closing phenylalanine or tryptophan. The D gene is left open where the match is weak. Only some rows state a clone size, as once, few, many or a class for expanded clones.

V: TRBV7-2
D: TRBD2
J: TRBJ2-7
size: NA
DNA: TGTGCCAGCGCTGTAGCGGGAGGGCCCTACGAGCAGTACTTC
CDR3: CASAVAGGPYEQYF

V: TRBV7-9
D: NA
J: TRBJ1-2
size: NA
DNA: TGTGCCAGCAGCTTAAGCTCCCTGAGGATACTCGACCATGGCTACACCTTC
CDR3: CASSLSSLRILDHGYTF

V: TRBV2
D: NA
J: TRBJ2-1
size: NA
DNA: TGTGCCAGCGGTCCGACAGGGAGGTCTGAGCAGTTCTTC
CDR3: CASGPTGRSEQFF

V: TRBV27
D: NA
J: TRBJ2-4
size: NA
DNA: TGTGCCAGCATCCCAATGGGGGAAGAAAACATTCAGTACTTC
CDR3: CASIPMGEENIQYF

V: TRBV2
D: TRBD1
J: TRBJ1-2
size: NA
DNA: TGTGCCAGCAGAGAGGGGGCGTCTGGCTACACCTTC
CDR3: CASREGASGYTF

V: TRBV5-1
D: NA
J: TRBJ2-1
size: once
DNA: TGCGCCAGCACCCCAAGCGGGTCCTCCTACAATGAGCAGTTCTTC
CDR3: CASTPSGSSYNEQFF

V: TRBV29-1
D: TRBD1
J: TRBJ2-5
size: NA
DNA: TGCAGCGTCGCTGTGGGGGACAGGGCCCAGAAGACCCAGTACTTC
CDR3: CSVAVGDRAQKTQYF

V: TRBV7-6
D: TRBD2
J: TRBJ2-1
size: NA
DNA: TGTGCCAGCAGCTTTCCCGGCGGGAGTTTGAGTGAGCAGTTCTTC
CDR3: CASSFPGGSLSEQFF

V: TRBV20-1
D: NA
J: TRBJ2-1
size: once
DNA: TGCAGTGCTATGCCCTATAATGAGCAGTTCTTC
CDR3: CSAMPYNEQFF

V: TRBV7-9
D: TRBD1
J: TRBJ2-2
size: NA
DNA: TGTGCCAGCAGCCACGGGACAGGGGTTCGCACCGGGGAGCTGTTTTTT
CDR3: CASSHGTGVRTGELFF

V: TRBV4-1
D: TRBD2
J: TRBJ2-1
size: NA
DNA: TGCGCCAGCACAGGACTAGCGGGAGGGTTGGTAGTAGGTGAGCAGTTCTTC
CDR3: CASTGLAGGLVVGEQFF

V: TRBV5-1
D: TRBD2
J: TRBJ2-7
size: NA
DNA: TGCGCCAGCAGCTTGGCGGGGGTGACTAGCGGGCTCTCCTACGAGCAGTACTTC
CDR3: CASSLAGVTSGLSYEQYF

V: TRBV5-1
D: NA
J: TRBJ2-5
size: NA
DNA: TGCGCCAGTAAGGTACCATCGAGCGCAGAGACCCAGTACTTC
CDR3: CASKVPSSAETQYF

V: TRBV6-6
D: TRBD2
J: TRBJ2-4
size: NA
DNA: TGTGCCAGCAGTTACTCGACTAGCGGGAAGGAAAACATTCAGTACTTC
CDR3: CASSYSTSGKENIQYF

V: TRBV4-1
D: NA
J: TRBJ2-3
size: NA
DNA: TGCGCCAGCAGCCAAGCCCAACAAGGAGATACGCAGTATTTT
CDR3: CASSQAQQGDTQYF